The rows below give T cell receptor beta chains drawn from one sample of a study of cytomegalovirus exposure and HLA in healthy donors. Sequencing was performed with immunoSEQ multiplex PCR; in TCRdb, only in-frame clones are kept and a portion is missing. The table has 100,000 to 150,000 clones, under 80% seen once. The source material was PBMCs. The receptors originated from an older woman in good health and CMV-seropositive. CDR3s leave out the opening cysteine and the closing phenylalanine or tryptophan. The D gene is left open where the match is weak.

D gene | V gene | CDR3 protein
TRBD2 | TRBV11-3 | ASSVGTGGGPDTQY
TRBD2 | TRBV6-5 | ASSYSAGVNNEQF
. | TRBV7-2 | ASSLALGLQETQY
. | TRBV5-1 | ASSSRGAADTQY
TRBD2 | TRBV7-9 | ASRRGSGANNEQF
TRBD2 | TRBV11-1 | ASSFGEGLTNEQF
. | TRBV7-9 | ASSPPRTNQETQY
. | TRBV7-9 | ASSHDSEQF
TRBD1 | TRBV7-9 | ASSSGQGSKQPQH
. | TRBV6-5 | ASSYGQINYGYT
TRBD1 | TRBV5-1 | ASSFRDRPTGELF
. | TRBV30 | AWNQGYEQY
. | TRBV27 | ASSTVLAGNEQY
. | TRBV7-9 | ASSPRGVRDANEKLF
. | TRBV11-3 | ASSPRHGLNTEAF
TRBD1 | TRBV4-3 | ASSRGQATDTQY
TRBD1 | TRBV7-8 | ASSWNRGQQY
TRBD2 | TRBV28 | ASSLHPSGTTNEQF
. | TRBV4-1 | ASSQDQRENYGYT
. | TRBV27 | ASSSFRGEQY
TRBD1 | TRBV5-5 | ASSLVYRGRADTQY
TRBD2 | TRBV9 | ASSVGTSGQGDTQY
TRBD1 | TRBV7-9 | ASSLASGGPLH
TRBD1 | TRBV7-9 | ASSSGQAGTDTQY
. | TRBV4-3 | ASSEQGSTDTQY
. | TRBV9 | ASSVAPGSQETQY
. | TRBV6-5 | ASSYSRRGTAGSYT
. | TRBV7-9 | ASSANVGGLLAGNTEAF